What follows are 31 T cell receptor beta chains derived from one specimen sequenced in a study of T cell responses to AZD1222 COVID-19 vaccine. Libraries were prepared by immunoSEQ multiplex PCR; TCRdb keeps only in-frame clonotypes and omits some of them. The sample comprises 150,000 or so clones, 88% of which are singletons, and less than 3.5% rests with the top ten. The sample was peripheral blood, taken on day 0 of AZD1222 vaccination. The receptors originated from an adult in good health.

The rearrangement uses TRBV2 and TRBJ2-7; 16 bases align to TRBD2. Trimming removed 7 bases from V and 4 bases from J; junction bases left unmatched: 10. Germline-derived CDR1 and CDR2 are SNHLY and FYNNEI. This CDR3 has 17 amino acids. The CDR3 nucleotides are TGTGCCAGCAACGGCGGGACTAGCGGGGGGGCCTTATACGAGCAGTACTTC. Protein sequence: CASNGGTSGGALYEQYF.

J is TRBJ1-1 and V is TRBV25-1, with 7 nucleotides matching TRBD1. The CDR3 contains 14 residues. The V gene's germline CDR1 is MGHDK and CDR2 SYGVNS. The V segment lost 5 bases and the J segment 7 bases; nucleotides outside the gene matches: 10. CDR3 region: CASSLPGGRGEAFF. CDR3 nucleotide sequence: TGTGCCAGCAGTTTACCAGGGGGGAGAGGTGAAGCTTTCTTT.

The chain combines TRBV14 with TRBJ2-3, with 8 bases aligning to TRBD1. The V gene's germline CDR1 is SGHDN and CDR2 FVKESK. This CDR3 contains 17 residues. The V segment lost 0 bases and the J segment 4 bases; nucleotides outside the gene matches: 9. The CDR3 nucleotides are TGTGCCAGCAGCCAAGATTTCTGGGCAGGGGGCGCAGATACGCAGTATTTT. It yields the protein CASSQDFWAGGADTQYF.

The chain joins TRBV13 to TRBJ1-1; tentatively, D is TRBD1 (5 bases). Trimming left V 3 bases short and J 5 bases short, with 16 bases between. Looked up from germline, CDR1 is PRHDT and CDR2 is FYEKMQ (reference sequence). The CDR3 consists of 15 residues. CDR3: CASSFGQRGGTEAFF. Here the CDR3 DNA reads TGTGCCAGCAGCTTCGGACAACGGGGAGGAACTGAAGCTTTCTTT.

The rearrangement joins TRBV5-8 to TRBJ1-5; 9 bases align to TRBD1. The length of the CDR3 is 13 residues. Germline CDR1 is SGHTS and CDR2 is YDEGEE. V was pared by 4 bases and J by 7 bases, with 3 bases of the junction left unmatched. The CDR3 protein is CASSGTGNQPQHF. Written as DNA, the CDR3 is TGTGCCAGCAGCGGGACAGGGAACCAGCCCCAGCATTTT.

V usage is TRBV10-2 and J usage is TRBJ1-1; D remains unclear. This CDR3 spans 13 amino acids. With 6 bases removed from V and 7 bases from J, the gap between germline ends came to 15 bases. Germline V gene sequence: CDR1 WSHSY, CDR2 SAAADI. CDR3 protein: CASSLGLRLEAFF. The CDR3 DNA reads TGCGCCAGCAGCCTAGGTCTCCGTCTTGAAGCTTTCTTT.

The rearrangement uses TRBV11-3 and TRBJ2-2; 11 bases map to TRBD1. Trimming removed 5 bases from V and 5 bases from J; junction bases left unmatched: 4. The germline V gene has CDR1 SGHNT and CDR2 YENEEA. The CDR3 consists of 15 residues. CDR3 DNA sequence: TGTGCCAGCAGCCCGGGACAGGGGGTAACCGGGGAGCTGTTTTTT. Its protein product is CASSPGQGVTGELFF.

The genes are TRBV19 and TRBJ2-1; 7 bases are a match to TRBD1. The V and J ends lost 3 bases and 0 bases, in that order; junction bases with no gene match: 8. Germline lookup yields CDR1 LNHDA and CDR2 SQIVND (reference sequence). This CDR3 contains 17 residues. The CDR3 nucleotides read TGTGCCAGTAGTATGCCCGGACAGGCCGTCTCCTACAATGAGCAGTTCTTC. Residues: CASSMPGQAVSYNEQFF.

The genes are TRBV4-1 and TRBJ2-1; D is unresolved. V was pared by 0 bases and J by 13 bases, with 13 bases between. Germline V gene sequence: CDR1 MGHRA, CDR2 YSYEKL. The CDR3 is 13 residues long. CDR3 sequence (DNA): TGCGCCAGCAGCCAAGAAAAAGGCTCCATCCAGTTCTTC. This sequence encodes CASSQEKGSIQFF.

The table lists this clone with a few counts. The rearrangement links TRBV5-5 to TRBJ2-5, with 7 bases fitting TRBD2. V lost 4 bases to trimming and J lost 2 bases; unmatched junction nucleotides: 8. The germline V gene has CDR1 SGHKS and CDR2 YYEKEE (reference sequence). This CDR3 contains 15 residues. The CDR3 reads CASSPQRGPQETQYF. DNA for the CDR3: TGTGCCAGCAGCCCCCAGCGGGGACCACAAGAGACCCAGTACTTC.

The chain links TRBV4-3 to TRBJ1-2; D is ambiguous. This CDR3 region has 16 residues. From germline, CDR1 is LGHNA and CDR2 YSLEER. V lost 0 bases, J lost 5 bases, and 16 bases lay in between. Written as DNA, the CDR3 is TGCGCCAGCAGCCAAGATCTAGCTCCGGCGGCTTATGGCTACACCTTC. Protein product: CASSQDLAPAAYGYTF.

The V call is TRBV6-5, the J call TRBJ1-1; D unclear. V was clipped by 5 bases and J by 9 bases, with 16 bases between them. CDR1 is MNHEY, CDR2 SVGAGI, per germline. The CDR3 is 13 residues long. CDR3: CASSRTYSHQAFF. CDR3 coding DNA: TGTGCCAGCAGTCGGACCTATTCCCACCAAGCTTTCTTT.

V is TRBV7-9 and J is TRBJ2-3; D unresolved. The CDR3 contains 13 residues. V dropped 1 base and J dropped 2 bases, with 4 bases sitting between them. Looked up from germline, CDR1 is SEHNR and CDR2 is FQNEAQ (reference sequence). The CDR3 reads CASSLDYTDTQYF. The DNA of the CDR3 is TGTGCCAGCAGCTTAGACTACACAGATACGCAGTATTTT.

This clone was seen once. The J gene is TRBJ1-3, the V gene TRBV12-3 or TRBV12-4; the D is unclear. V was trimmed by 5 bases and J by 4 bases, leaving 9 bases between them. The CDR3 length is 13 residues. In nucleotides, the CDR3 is TGTGCCAGCAGTCAGAACGAGGGAAACACCATATATTTT. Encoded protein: CASSQNEGNTIYF.

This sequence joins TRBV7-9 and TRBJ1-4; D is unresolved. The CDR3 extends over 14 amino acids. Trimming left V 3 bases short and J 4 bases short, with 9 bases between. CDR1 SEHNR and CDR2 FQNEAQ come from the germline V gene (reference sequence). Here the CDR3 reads CASSFDLLNEKLFF. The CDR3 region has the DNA TGTGCCAGCAGCTTCGACCTCCTTAATGAAAAACTGTTTTTT. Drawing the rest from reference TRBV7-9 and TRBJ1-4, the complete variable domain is DTGVSQNPRHKITKRGQNVTFRCDPISEHNRLYWYRQTLGQGPEFLTYFQNEAQLEKSRLLSDRFSAERPKGSFSTLEIQRTEQGDSAMYLCASSFDLLNEKLFFGSGTQLSVL.

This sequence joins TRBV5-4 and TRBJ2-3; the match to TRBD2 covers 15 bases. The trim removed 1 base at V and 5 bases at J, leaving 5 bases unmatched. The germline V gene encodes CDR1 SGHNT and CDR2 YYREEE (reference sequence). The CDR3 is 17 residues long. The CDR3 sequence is CASSLMGTSGGRDTQYF. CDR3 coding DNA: TGTGCCAGCAGCTTGATGGGGACTAGCGGGGGGAGAGATACGCAGTATTTT.

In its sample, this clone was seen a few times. The CDR3 nucleotides are TGCGCCAGCAGCGATGCCGGGACTCCCTTAGGCATCAATACGCAGTATTTT. This translates into CASSDAGTPLGINTQYF. The chain employs TRBV10-1 and TRBJ2-3; weak D call: TRBD2 (6 bases). V dropped 6 bases and J dropped 7 bases, with 26 bases sitting between them. Germline assignment: CDR1 WNHNN and CDR2 SYGVQD (reference sequence). The CDR3 sequence is 17 residues long.

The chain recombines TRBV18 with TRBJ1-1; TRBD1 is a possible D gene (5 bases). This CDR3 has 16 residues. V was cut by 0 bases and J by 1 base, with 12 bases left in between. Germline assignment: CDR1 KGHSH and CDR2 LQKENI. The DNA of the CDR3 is TGTGCCAGCTCACCACCGGGCAGGGCATCGAACACTGAAGCTTTCTTT. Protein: CASSPPGRASNTEAFF.

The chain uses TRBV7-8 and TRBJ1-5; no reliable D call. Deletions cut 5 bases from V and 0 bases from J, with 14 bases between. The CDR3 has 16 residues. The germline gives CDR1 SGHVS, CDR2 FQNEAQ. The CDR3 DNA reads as TGTGCCAGCAGCCCCAGGCTGGGAGATAGCAATCAGCCCCAGCATTTT. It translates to CASSPRLGDSNQPQHF.

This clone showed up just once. Here the CDR3 DNA reads TGCGCCAGCAGCGTATCGGGACAGGGTGTTGAAAAACTGTTTTTT. Protein product: CASSVSGQGVEKLFF. This rearrangement joins TRBV5-1 to TRBJ1-4; 9 nucleotides align to TRBD1. Germline V gene data show CDR1 as SGHRS and CDR2 as YFSETQ. V shed 4 bases, J shed 7 bases, and the junction held 8 bases outside the gene matches. The CDR3 has 15 residues.

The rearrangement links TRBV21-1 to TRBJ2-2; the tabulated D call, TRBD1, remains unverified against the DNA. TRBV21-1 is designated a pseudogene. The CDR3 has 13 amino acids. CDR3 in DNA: TGCCCGTCACAGGGGACTTGGACCGGGGAGCTGTTTTTT. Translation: CPSQGTWTGELFF.

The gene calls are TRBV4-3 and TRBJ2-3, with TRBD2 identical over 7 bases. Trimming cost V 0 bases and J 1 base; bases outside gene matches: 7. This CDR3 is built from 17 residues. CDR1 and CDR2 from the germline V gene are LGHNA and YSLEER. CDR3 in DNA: TGCGCCAGCAGCCAAGAATGGTCTAGCGGTCGCACAGATACGCAGTATTTT. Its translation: CASSQEWSSGRTDTQYF.

DNA of the CDR3: TGCGCCAGCAGCAGACTGGGCCCAACACGACTAGCCCCTGACTCCTACAATGAGCAGTTCTTC. Its translation is CASSRLGPTRLAPDSYNEQFF. The J gene is TRBJ2-1, the V gene TRBV4-3; 7 positions agree with TRBD2. Germline V gene data show CDR1 as LGHNA and CDR2 as YSLEER. Trimming cost V 5 bases and J 0 bases; bases outside gene matches: 22. The CDR3 sequence is 21 residues long.

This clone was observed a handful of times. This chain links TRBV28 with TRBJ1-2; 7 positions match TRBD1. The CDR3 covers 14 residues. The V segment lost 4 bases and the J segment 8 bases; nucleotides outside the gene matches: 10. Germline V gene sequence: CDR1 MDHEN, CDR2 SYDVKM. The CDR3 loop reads CASSSSQGLEGYTF. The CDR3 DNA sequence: TGTGCCAGCAGTTCTTCACAGGGGTTGGAAGGCTACACCTTC.

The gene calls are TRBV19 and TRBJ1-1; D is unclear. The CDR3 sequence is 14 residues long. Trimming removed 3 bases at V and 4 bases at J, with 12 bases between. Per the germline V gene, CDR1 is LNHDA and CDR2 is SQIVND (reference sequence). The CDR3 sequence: CASSIGQRSTEAFF. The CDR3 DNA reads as TGTGCCAGTAGTATCGGGCAACGTAGCACTGAAGCTTTCTTT.

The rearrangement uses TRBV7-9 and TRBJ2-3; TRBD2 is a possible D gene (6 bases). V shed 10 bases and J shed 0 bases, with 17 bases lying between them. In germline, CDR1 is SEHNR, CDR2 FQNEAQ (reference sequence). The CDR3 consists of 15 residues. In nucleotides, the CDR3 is TGTGCCACTTGGCCGGGGCGGGGCAGCACAGATACGCAGTATTTT. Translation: CATWPGRGSTDTQYF.

CDR3 coding DNA: TGTGCCAGCAGCCAGCAAGGATTACTCCAGCCCCAGCATTTT. This gives the protein CASSQQGLLQPQHF. This sequence joins TRBV3-1 (or the pseudogene TRBV3-2) and TRBJ1-5; no reliable D call. The germline gives CDR1 LGHDT, CDR2 YNNKEL (reference sequence). The CDR3 is 14 amino acids. Deletions cut 3 bases from V and 7 bases from J, with 13 bases between.

The CDR3 reads CASSLDGNSYNSPLHF. For the CDR3, the DNA is TGTGCCAGCAGTCTGGACGGTAACTCCTATAATTCACCCCTCCACTTT. The rearrangement uses TRBV28 and TRBJ1-6; D unresolved. Looked up from germline, CDR1 is MDHEN and CDR2 is SYDVKM. The CDR3 runs to 16 residues. Trimming took off 5 bases at V and 0 bases at J, with 11 bases between the two ends.

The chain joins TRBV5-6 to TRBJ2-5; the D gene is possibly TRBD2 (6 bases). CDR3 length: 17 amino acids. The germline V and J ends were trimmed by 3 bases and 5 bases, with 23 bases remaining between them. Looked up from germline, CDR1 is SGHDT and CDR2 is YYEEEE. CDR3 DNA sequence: TGTGCCAGCAGCTCCCGGGCTGGGACTCCCGGCAGGGAGACCCAGTACTTC. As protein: CASSSRAGTPGRETQYF.

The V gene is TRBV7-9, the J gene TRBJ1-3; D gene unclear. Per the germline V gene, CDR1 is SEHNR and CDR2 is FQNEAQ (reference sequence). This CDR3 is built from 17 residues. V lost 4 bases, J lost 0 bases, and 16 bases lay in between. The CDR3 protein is CASSSNTPGYSGNTIYF. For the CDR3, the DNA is TGTGCCAGCAGCTCCAACACACCGGGGTACTCTGGAAACACCATATATTTT.

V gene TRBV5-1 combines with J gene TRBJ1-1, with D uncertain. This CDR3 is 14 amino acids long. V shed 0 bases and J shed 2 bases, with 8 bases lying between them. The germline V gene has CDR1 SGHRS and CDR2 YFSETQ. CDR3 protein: CASSLEGRNTEAFF. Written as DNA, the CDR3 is TGCGCCAGCAGCTTGGAAGGGCGCAACACTGAAGCTTTCTTT.